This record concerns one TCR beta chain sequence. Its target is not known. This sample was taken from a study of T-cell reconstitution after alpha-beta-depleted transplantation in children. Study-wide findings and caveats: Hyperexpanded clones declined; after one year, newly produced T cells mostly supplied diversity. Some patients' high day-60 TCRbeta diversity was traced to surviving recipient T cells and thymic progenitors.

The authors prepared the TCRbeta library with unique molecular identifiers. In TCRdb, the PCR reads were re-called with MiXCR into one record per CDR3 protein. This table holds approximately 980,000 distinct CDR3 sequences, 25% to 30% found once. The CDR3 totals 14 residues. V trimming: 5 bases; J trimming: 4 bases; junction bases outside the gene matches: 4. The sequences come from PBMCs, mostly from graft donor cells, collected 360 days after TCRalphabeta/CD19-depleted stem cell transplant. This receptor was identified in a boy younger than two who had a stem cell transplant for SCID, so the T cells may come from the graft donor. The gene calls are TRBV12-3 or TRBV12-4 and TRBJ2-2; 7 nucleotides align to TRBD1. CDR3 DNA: TGTGCCAGCAGTCCCCAGGGGGTCACCGGGGAGCTGTTTTTT. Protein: CASSPQGVTGELFF.